These 28 T cell receptor beta chains share one sample of origin, sequenced in a study of identical twins. TCRdb processed the 5' RACE reads anew with MiXCR; each CDR3 protein has one entry. There are around 340,000 distinct CDR3 sequences in the sample; roughly 9% occur only once, and roughly 9% lies in the top ten. Sequencing was carried out using naive T cells sorted from blood. Receptors originate from a woman between 45 and 60 years old in good health.

The table lists this clonotype with a few counts. The genes are TRBV3-1 and TRBJ2-1; possible D gene TRBD2, 5 bases. V was shortened by 0 bases and J by 4 bases, with 10 bases between the two germline ends. Germline-derived CDR1 and CDR2 are LGHDT and YNNKEL (reference sequence). The CDR3 extends over 15 amino acids. The CDR3 loop reads CASSQDRGTYNEQFF. CDR3 DNA sequence: TGTGCCAGCAGCCAAGATCGGGGTACGTACAATGAGCAGTTCTTC.

The chain couples TRBV6-1 to TRBJ2-7, with a weak D call TRBD1 (5 bases). The germline gives CDR1 MNHNS, CDR2 SASEGT. V was shortened by 1 base and J by 7 bases, with 14 bases between the two germline ends. The CDR3 has 14 residues. Written as DNA, the CDR3 is TGTGCCAGCAGTGAAGGGACACTGGCCGGAGAGCAGTACGTC. Its protein is CASSEGTLAGEQYV.

A few counts support this clonotype. This chain links TRBV7-9 with TRBJ1-1; D is uncertain. The V end lost 7 bases, the J end lost 5 bases, and 11 bases lay between the germline ends. The germline gives CDR1 SEHNR, CDR2 FQNEAQ (reference sequence). The CDR3 is made up of 12 amino acids. The CDR3 nucleotides read TGTGCCAGCAATACTAAAGGGACTGAAGCTTTCTTT. Translating gives CASNTKGTEAFF.

The chain uses TRBV11-3 and TRBJ2-2; D not resolved. Germline V gives CDR1 SGHNT, CDR2 YENEEA. CDR3 length: 16 amino acids. With 3 bases removed from V and 1 base from J, the gap between germline ends came to 12 bases. CDR3 sequence (DNA): TGTGCCAGCAGCTTTTTTCGTACAAGGAACACCGGGGAGCTGTTTTTT. Translating gives CASSFFRTRNTGELFF.

This chain links TRBV4-1 with TRBJ2-2; TRBD1 might be the D (6 bases). The CDR3 runs to 13 residues. With 9 bases removed from V and 4 bases from J, the gap between germline ends came to 12 bases. The germline gives CDR1 MGHRA, CDR2 YSYEKL. The CDR3 here is CASGGRGTGELFF. CDR3 DNA: TGCGCCAGTGGGGGCCGGGGCACCGGGGAGCTGTTTTTT.

The sample holds a few counts of this clonotype. J is TRBJ2-2 and V is TRBV12-3 or TRBV12-4, with 7 nucleotides matching TRBD2. V trimming: 6 bases; J trimming: 0 bases; junction bases outside the gene matches: 7. CDR3 size: 16 residues. CDR3 in DNA: TGTGCCAGCAGGCCGCCGGGACTACCGAACACCGGGGAGCTGTTTTTT. Its protein is CASRPPGLPNTGELFF.

This sequence joins TRBV3-1 and TRBJ2-3, with D unclear. Germline V lookup: CDR1 LGHDT, CDR2 YNNKEL (reference sequence). There are 13 residues in the CDR3. V lost 5 bases, J lost 4 bases, and 10 bases lay in between. This chain's CDR3 is CASSMRRADTQYF. The CDR3 nucleotides read TGTGCCAGCAGCATGAGACGGGCAGATACGCAGTATTTT.

This clonotype has a count of ten or more. The chain uses TRBV5-8 and TRBJ1-5; D ambiguous. V was pared by 3 bases and J by 5 bases, with 3 bases between. CDR3 length equals 11 residues. Germline CDR1 SGHTS, CDR2 YDEGEE. The chain's CDR3 is CASSWDQPQHF. The CDR3 nucleotides are TGTGCCAGCAGCTGGGATCAGCCCCAGCATTTT.

The table lists this clonotype with a few counts. The V and J genes are TRBV7-2 and TRBJ2-7, with TRBD2 matching over 10 bases. This CDR3 comprises 15 residues. The V gene end was trimmed by 4 bases and the J gene end by 5 bases; junction bases not matched to a gene: 8. Per the germline V gene, CDR1 is SGHTA and CDR2 is FQGNSA. The CDR3 sequence is CASSSSGRVRHEQYF. The CDR3 DNA reads TGTGCCAGCAGCTCAAGCGGGAGGGTGCGGCACGAGCAGTACTTC.

This clonotype was detected a few times. The chain couples TRBV4-2 to TRBJ2-5; 8 bases line up with TRBD1. The V segment lost 4 bases and the J segment 1 base; nucleotides outside the gene matches: 8. This CDR3 has 16 residues. Germline lookup yields CDR1 LGHNA and CDR2 YNFKEQ. The CDR3 DNA reads TGTGCCAGCAGCCTGAGCACTGGACAGGGCCAAGAGACCCAGTACTTC. This sequence encodes CASSLSTGQGQETQYF.

V is TRBV5-1 and J is TRBJ2-1; unclear D gene. CDR3 length equals 13 residues. Per germline, CDR1 SGHRS and CDR2 YFSETQ. The V end lost 1 base, the J end lost 7 bases, and 9 bases lay between the germline ends. The CDR3 DNA follows: TGCGCCAGCAGCTTGATCTGGGGAAATGAGCAGTTCTTC. Its protein is CASSLIWGNEQFF.

This clonotype was seen at least ten times. The chain employs TRBV12-3 or TRBV12-4 and TRBJ2-7, with D tentatively TRBD1 or TRBD2 (5 bases each). The CDR3 is 13 residues long. V was pared by 5 bases and J by 7 bases, with 15 bases between. CDR3 nucleotides: TGTGCCAGCAGTGCTAGGGGTGGGGGAGAGCAGTACGTC. Its protein product is CASSARGGGEQYV.

This clonotype has a handful of counts. V and J are TRBV7-8 and TRBJ2-3; D gene ambiguous. The CDR3 runs 15 residues. The germline CDR1 and CDR2 sequences are SGHVS and FQNEAQ. V lost 6 bases and J lost 2, with 15 bases in between. CDR3 bases: TGTGCCAGCAGGGGGATGATAGCCATCACAGATACGCAGTATTTT. It encodes CASRGMIAITDTQYF.

This clonotype was counted a few times. The CDR3 sequence is CATSRDPGNTEAFF. CDR3 coding DNA: TGTGCCACCAGCAGAGATCCGGGGAACACTGAAGCTTTCTTT. The chain combines TRBV15 with TRBJ1-1; D is unresolved. There are 14 residues in the CDR3. V lost 0 bases to trimming and J lost 1 base, with 6 bases between them. CDR1 and CDR2 (germline): LNHNV, YYDKDF (reference sequence).

To note about this clonotype: This may stem from a read error, because a much larger clone lies one nucleotide away. No DNA is shown, since the ends of the CDR3 on it are uncertain; the CDR3 is the one TCRdb lists. The rearrangement uses TRBV20-1 and TRBJ2-2; the table gives TRBD2 as D, unverified against the DNA. The CDR3 numbers 16 amino acids, ends counted. Looked up from germline, CDR1 is DFQATT and CDR2 is SNEGSKA (reference sequence). The CDR3: CSASKGVAGGTGEPFF.

Only a few counts were recorded for this clonotype. The chain uses TRBV4-1 and TRBJ2-2; a weak D match, TRBD2 (5 bases). The CDR3 has 16 residues. The V gene lost 0 bases and the J gene lost 1 base, with 9 bases spanning the gap. CDR1 and CDR2 from the germline V gene are MGHRA and YSYEKL. The CDR3 protein is CASSQDGEWNTGELFF. CDR3 DNA: TGCGCCAGCAGCCAAGATGGGGAGTGGAACACCGGGGAGCTGTTTTTT.

The V and J genes are TRBV9 and TRBJ2-7; the D is unclear. The V gene's germline CDR1 is SGDLS and CDR2 YYNGEE. This CDR3 is built from 14 residues. V was clipped by 3 bases and J by 5 bases, with 15 bases between them. CDR3 in amino acids: CASSALDLGNEQYF. CDR3 coding DNA: TGTGCCAGCAGCGCCCTTGACCTAGGGAACGAGCAGTACTTC.

In this sample, this clonotype turned up many times. The V gene is TRBV29-1, the J gene TRBJ1-1, with TRBD1 matching over 10 bases. Germline V gene lookup returns CDR1 SQVTM and CDR2 ANQGSEA. V was pared by 6 bases and J by 11 bases, with 6 bases of the junction left unmatched. This CDR3 region has 11 residues. The CDR3 sequence is CSVGTGAAAFF. The DNA for the CDR3 is TGCAGCGTCGGGACAGGGGCGGCCGCTTTCTTT.

This clonotype showed up just a few times. This chain uses TRBV12-3 or TRBV12-4 with TRBJ2-7; D call uncertain. CDR3 length: 14 residues. V was trimmed by 3 bases and J by 3 bases, leaving 12 bases between them. The CDR3 region is CASSFFLGFYEQYF. In DNA, the CDR3 is TGTGCCAGCAGTTTTTTTCTCGGGTTCTACGAGCAGTACTTC.

This clonotype was recorded a few times. The rearrangement links TRBV10-3 to TRBJ2-1, with 10 bases that match TRBD2. Losses at the gene ends were 6 bases for V and 1 base for J; bases not matched to a gene: 3. In germline, CDR1 is ENHRY, CDR2 SYGVKD. The CDR3 extends over 15 amino acids. The CDR3 DNA follows: TGTGCCATCAGCACTAGCGGGAATTCCTACAATGAGCAGTTCTTC. This translates into CAISTSGNSYNEQFF.

As for this clonotype: A much bigger clone sits one base away, suggesting this may be a read error. The chain joins TRBV5-1 to TRBJ2-1, with TRBD2 identical over 8 bases. This CDR3 is 16 amino acids long. Per germline, CDR1 SGHRS and CDR2 YFSETQ. In DNA, the CDR3 is TGCGCCTGCAGCGTAGGACTAGCTGCGGGTGACAATGAGCAGTTCTTC. Translated, it gives CACSVGLAAGDNEQFF.

There are a few counts of this clonotype. The V gene is TRBV27, the J gene TRBJ2-7, with TRBD1 matching over 12 bases. The CDR3 totals 17 residues. V lost 5 bases and J lost 4; bases outside the gene matches: 12. CDR1 MNHEY and CDR2 SMNVEV come from the germline V gene (reference sequence). CDR3 residues: CASSNSLGTGGMYEQYF. As DNA, the CDR3 is TGTGCCAGCAGTAACTCCCTCGGGACAGGGGGCATGTACGAGCAGTACTTC.

This clonotype has only a few counts. V gene TRBV24-1 combines with J gene TRBJ2-5; D not resolved. CDR3 size: 12 residues. The V gene lost 5 bases and the J gene lost 5 bases, with 8 bases spanning the gap. CDR1 and CDR2 (germline): KGHDR, SFDVKD. CDR3 region: CATSAGRETQYF. The CDR3 region has the DNA TGTGCCACCAGTGCAGGCAGGGAGACCCAGTACTTC.

The V call is TRBV7-6, the J call TRBJ2-5, with D possibly matching TRBD1 (6 bases). Between the trimmed V and J ends, which lost 5 bases and 5 bases, there was a span of 15 bases. This CDR3 region has 14 residues. Germline V CDR1 and CDR2: SGHVS, FNYEAQ. In nucleotides, the CDR3 is TGTGCCAGCAGCCCCCTTGTGGGGGCGGAGACCCAGTACTTC. Its protein product is CASSPLVGAETQYF.

The chain joins TRBV6-6 to TRBJ2-1; 10 bases map to TRBD2. J was trimmed by 10 bases and V by 5 bases; bases with no gene match: 5. Looked up from germline, CDR1 is MNHNY and CDR2 is SVGAGI (reference sequence). CDR3 length: 13 amino acids. This chain's CDR3 is CASSPGGLAEQFF. CDR3 DNA sequence: TGTGCCAGCAGTCCCGGGGGACTAGCGGAGCAGTTCTTC.

The V call is TRBV20-1, the J call TRBJ1-1; TRBD1 is a possible D gene (5 bases). The CDR3 has 18 residues. Germline values: CDR1 DFQATT, CDR2 SNEGSKA (reference sequence). V lost 0 bases and J lost 0, with 20 bases in between. This CDR3 reads CSARDRRMTARMNTEAFF. The CDR3 DNA is TGCAGTGCTAGAGATCGGAGGATGACAGCTAGAATGAACACTGAAGCTTTCTTT.

This clonotype was counted many times. The chain recombines TRBV5-1 with TRBJ2-2; 10 bases fit TRBD2. Germline V CDR1 and CDR2: SGHRS, YFSETQ. The CDR3 covers 17 residues. V shed 7 bases and J 7 bases; nucleotides not matched to a gene: 16. As DNA, the CDR3 is TGCGCCAGCGGCTCTCCTCTAGCGGGAGTTTCGAGCGGGGAGCTGTTTTTT. It codes for CASGSPLAGVSSGELFF.

This clonotype occurred many times. The chain is built from TRBV29-1 and TRBJ2-7; D uncertain. The V and J ends lost 5 bases and 6 bases respectively, with 8 bases between them. CDR3 length equals 10 residues. Germline CDR1 and CDR2: SQVTM and ANQGSEA. In DNA, the CDR3 is TGCAGCGTTCTCGATGGCGAGCAGTACGTC. Amino acids: CSVLDGEQYV.